The 11 T cell receptor beta chains given below trace back to one sample, sequenced in a study of Graves' ophthalmopathy and Graves' hyperthyroidism. CDR3 regions of TCR beta were amplified from RNA transcripts. The workflow started with a first-round RT-PCR run with HTBI primers and then moved on to a second-round multiplex PCR. TCRdb called the multiplex PCR reads again in MiXCR, with one record for every CDR3 protein. The table lists 1 million to 1.3 million distinct CDR3 sequences, about 38% of them singletons. The sample taken for sequencing was peripheral blood or thyroid tissue (not recorded which). These receptors came from an adult man with Graves' hyperthyroidism.

This clonotype was counted ten times or more. The V gene is TRBV11-2, the J gene TRBJ1-4, with D possibly matching TRBD1 (6 bases). This CDR3 is 15 amino acids long. V lost 0 bases, J lost 7 bases, and 12 bases lay in between. Per the germline V gene, CDR1 is SGHAT and CDR2 is FQNNGV. CDR3 nucleotides: TGTGCCAGCAGCTTAGAGGGGAAGGGGGGTGAAAAACTGTTTTTT. It specifies CASSLEGKGGEKLFF.

This clonotype has just a few counts. Since a much larger clone is just one base distant, this may be a read error. The J gene is TRBJ2-5, the V gene TRBV20-1; no reliable D call. V was cut by 5 bases and J by 5 bases, with 12 bases left in between. This CDR3 spans 12 amino acids. Germline V gives CDR1 DFQATT, CDR2 SNEGSKA (reference sequence). The CDR3 DNA sequence: TGCAGTGCTCGTTCGACGCGGGAGACCCAGTACTTC. Translation gives CSARSTRETQYF.

This clonotype was counted ten times or more. This rearrangement joins TRBV7-7 to TRBJ2-5, with D perhaps TRBD1 (6 bases). V lost 5 bases, J lost 5 bases, and 21 bases lay in between. In germline, CDR1 is SSHAT, CDR2 FNYEAQ (reference sequence). This CDR3 is built from 16 residues. CDR3 sequence (DNA): TGTGCCAGCAGCCGCGAATACGGGACACCTACCGAGACCCAGTACTTC. This codes for CASSREYGTPTETQYF.

The chain combines TRBV7-2 with TRBJ2-7, with TRBD1 identical over 9 bases. The CDR3 is 14 amino acids. Trimming took 5 bases from V and 5 from J; bases not matched to a gene: 7. The germline V gene has CDR1 SGHTA and CDR2 FQGNSA. CDR3 sequence: CASSVGQGRDEQYF. The CDR3 DNA is TGTGCCAGCAGCGTCGGACAGGGGAGAGACGAGCAGTACTTC. Full variable domain (remainder filled in from reference TRBV7-2 and TRBJ2-7): GAGVSQSPSNKVTEKGKDVELRCDPISGHTALYWYRQSLGQGLEFLIYFQGNSAPDKSGLPSDRFSAERTGGSVSTLTIQRTQQEDSAVYLCASSVGQGRDEQYFGPGTRLTVT.

This clonotype showed up many times. This chain joins TRBV28 and TRBJ2-5; D is unclear. V lost 2 bases and J 5 bases, leaving 9 bases between the germline ends. Per germline, CDR1 MDHEN and CDR2 SYDVKM. The CDR3 loop spans 13 amino acids. The CDR3 sequence is CASSLPRRETQYF. The DNA of the CDR3 is TGTGCCAGCAGTTTACCTCGCCGTGAGACCCAGTACTTC.

This clonotype was counted many times. This chain joins TRBV6-5 and TRBJ1-2, with 10 bases that match TRBD1. CDR1 and CDR2 (germline): MNHEY, SVGAGI. Trimming at V came to 0 bases and at J to 9 bases, leaving 10 bases not matched to a gene. CDR3 length equals 16 residues. This CDR3 is CASSYSATGTGARYTF. The DNA of the CDR3 is TGTGCCAGCAGTTACTCGGCCACCGGGACAGGGGCGCGCTACACCTTC.

Comment on this clonotype: Mismatch with germline at one junction end may stem from a read error. The gene calls are TRBV7-9 and TRBJ1-1; possibly TRBD1 for D (5 bases). The CDR3 extends over 18 amino acids. Germline V gene data show CDR1 as SEHNR and CDR2 as FQNEAQ (reference sequence). CDR3 DNA sequence: TGCGCCAGCAGCCAAGGGGATGCCAAGGGCGGGGGGAACACTGAAGCTTTCTTT. It yields the protein CASSQGDAKGGGNTEAFF.

This clonotype occurred many times. The chain uses TRBV2 and TRBJ2-7, with 8 nucleotides matching TRBD1. Germline V lookup: CDR1 SNHLY, CDR2 FYNNEI. There are 14 residues in the CDR3. The V segment lost 4 bases and the J segment 8 bases; nucleotides outside the gene matches: 10. The CDR3 bases are TGTGCCAGCAGTGGTCTGCAGGGGGCCTATAAGCAGTACTTC. Translated, it gives CASSGLQGAYKQYF.

This clonotype was picked up many times. The chain links TRBV10-3 to TRBJ1-4; 8 bases match TRBD1. With V trimmed by 8 bases and J by 4 bases, 6 bases remained unmatched. Germline-derived CDR1 and CDR2 are ENHRY and SYGVKD. This CDR3 spans 14 amino acids. CDR3 residues: CAISAGGINEKLFF. The DNA of the CDR3 is TGTGCCATCTCGGCAGGGGGCATTAATGAAAAACTGTTTTTT.

As to this clonotype: This could be a read error, since a much larger clone is one nucleotide away. The chain uses TRBV7-9 and TRBJ2-7; D unclear. The germline V and J ends were trimmed by 4 bases and 2 bases, with 12 bases remaining between them. The germline CDR1 and CDR2 sequences are SEHNR and FQNEAQ (reference sequence). The CDR3 has 14 residues. CDR3 protein: CASSSRGNTYEQYF. For the CDR3, the DNA is TGTGCCAGCAGCTCTCGTGGAAACACCTACGAGCAGTACTTC.

J is TRBJ2-3 and V is TRBV2, with 7 bases fitting TRBD2. CDR3 length: 13 residues. Germline V gives CDR1 SNHLY, CDR2 FYNNEI. V was pared by 5 bases and J by 4 bases, with 3 bases of the junction left unmatched. The CDR3 DNA follows: TGTGCCAGCAGTAGAGCGGGATCAGATACGCAGTATTTT. Amino acids: CASSRAGSDTQYF.